This T cell receptor (beta chain) originates from a study of beta chain features in type 1 diabetes. CDR1 and CDR2 (germline): MNHEY, SVGAGI. CDR3 size: 13 residues. With 4 bases removed from V and 3 bases from J, the gap between germline ends came to 9 bases. TCRB transcripts that were expressed got sequenced, as all of the isolated RNA had been reverse transcribed. Measured with immunoSEQ multiplex PCR; TCRdb has only the in-frame clones, and not every one. The sample includes 20,000 to 30,000 clones, over 60% seen only once; the top ten take around 2%. Based on CD45RO/CCR7/CD25/CD127/CD95/CD27, CD4+ regulatory, stem cell-like memory, naive and central memory cells were sorted.

This TCR was recovered from a woman aged 40 to 55 in good health. The sample comprised Tregs from blood. The chain couples TRBV6-5 to TRBJ1-2; D gene unclear. The CDR3 sequence: CASSFHTHYGYTF. CDR3 in DNA: TGTGCCAGCAGTTTTCATACACACTATGGCTACACCTTC.